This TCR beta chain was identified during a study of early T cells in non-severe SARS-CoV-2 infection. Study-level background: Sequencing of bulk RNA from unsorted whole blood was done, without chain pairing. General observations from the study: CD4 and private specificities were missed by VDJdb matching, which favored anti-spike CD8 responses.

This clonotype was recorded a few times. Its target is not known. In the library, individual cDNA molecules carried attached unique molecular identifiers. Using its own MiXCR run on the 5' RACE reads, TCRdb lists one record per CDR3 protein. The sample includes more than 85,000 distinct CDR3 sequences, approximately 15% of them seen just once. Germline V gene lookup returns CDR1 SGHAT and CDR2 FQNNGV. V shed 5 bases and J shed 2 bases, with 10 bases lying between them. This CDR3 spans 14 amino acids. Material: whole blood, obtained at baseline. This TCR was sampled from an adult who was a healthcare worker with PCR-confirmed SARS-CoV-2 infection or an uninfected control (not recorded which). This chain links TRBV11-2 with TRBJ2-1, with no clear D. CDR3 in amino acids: CASSLDVPYNEQFF. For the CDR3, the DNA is TGTGCCAGCAGCCTGGACGTTCCCTACAATGAGCAGTTCTTC.